The TCR beta chain described here comes from a study of blood T cell repertoires in COVID-19. Turning to the study itself: Collection of acute and convalescent COVID-19 samples took place in the United States, Italy and Spain.

Some clones are missing from TCRdb's copy, which holds only in-frame ones; the method was immunoSEQ multiplex PCR. Here the sample spans hundreds of thousands of clones, roughly nine tenths being singletons. Symptom resolution, clearance, or two negative PCRs marked the recovered donors of Cohort 3. The source of this sequence is an older woman who had recovered from COVID-19. The sequencing input was PBMCs or T cells enriched from blood (not recorded which).

The DNA of the CDR3 is TGTGCCAGCAGTTTCCGGGACAGGACACCTTTAGCCAAAAACATTCAGTACTTC. It specifies CASSFRDRTPLAKNIQYF. The chain recombines TRBV28 with TRBJ2-4; 8 nucleotides match TRBD1. V lost 3 bases to trimming and J lost 0 bases; unmatched junction nucleotides: 10. Germline V gene lookup returns CDR1 MDHEN and CDR2 SYDVKM. The CDR3 is 18 residues long.